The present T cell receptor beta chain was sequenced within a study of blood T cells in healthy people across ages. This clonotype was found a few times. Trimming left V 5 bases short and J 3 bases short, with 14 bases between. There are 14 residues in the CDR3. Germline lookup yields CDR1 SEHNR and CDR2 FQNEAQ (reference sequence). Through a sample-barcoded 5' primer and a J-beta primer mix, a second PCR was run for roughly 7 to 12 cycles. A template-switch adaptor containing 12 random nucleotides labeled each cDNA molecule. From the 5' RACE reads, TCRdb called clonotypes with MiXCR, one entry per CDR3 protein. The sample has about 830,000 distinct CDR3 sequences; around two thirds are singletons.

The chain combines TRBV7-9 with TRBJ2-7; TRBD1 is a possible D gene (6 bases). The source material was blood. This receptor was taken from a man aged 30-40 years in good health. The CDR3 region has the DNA TGTGCCAGCAGCCTCAGGGGCTCGGGCTACGAGCAGTACTTC. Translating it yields CASSLRGSGYEQYF.